This entry lists 10 T cell receptor beta chains sequenced from one sample in a study of cytomegalovirus exposure and HLA in healthy donors (dated by TCRdb to between 2016 and 2019). Libraries came from the immunoSEQ multiplex PCR assay. For the multiplex PCR, a mixture combining 60 forward primers for TCR Vbeta segments and 13 reverse primers for TCR Jbeta segments was used. The source is immuneACCESS, and TCRdb retained only in-frame sequences with V and J called. Part of the clones is not carried over; for the studies checked, unresolved V genes explain less than half of this, and the remainder is unexplained. This sample's table contains about 200,000 clones. The top ten clones comprise 5.5% to 7.5% of the sample. The sample consisted of PBMCs. All receptors derive from a man between 25 and 39 years old in good health and CMV-seronegative.

The chain recombines TRBV5-1 with TRBJ2-1, with TRBD2 as a possible D gene (6 bases). There are 18 residues in the CDR3. Germline lookup yields CDR1 SGHRS and CDR2 YFSETQ. The V end was cut by 1 base, the J end by 1 base, with 18 bases between. DNA of the CDR3: TGCGCCAGCAGCTTGTGGGACTCGGGACGGCGATCCTACAATGAGCAGTTCTTC. Translation: CASSLWDSGRRSYNEQFF.

The CDR3, as DNA: TGCGCCAGCAGCCAAGTTTGGGGGGGCGATAACTATGGCTACACCTTC. It codes for CASSQVWGGDNYGYTF. V is TRBV4-3 and J is TRBJ1-2; a weak D match, TRBD1 (6 bases). Germline V CDR1 and CDR2: LGHNA, YSLEER. V was trimmed by 1 base and J by 1 base, leaving 13 bases between them. This CDR3 region has 16 residues.

The gene calls are TRBV5-4 and TRBJ2-2, with a weak D call TRBD1 (5 bases). Germline V gene data show CDR1 as SGHNT and CDR2 as YYREEE (reference sequence). This CDR3 comprises 15 residues. The V gene lost 4 bases and the J gene lost 7 bases, with 17 bases spanning the gap. CDR3 in DNA: TGTGCCAGCAGCCCCTCAGGTAGTAGGGGCGGGGAGCTGTTTTTT. It codes for CASSPSGSRGGELFF.

The V gene is TRBV7-9, the J gene TRBJ2-1, with a weak D call TRBD2 (6 bases). Germline loops: CDR1 SEHNR, CDR2 FQNEAQ (reference sequence). The CDR3 sequence is 15 residues long. The V and J ends lost 7 bases and 8 bases respectively, with 21 bases between them. The chain's CDR3 is CASTRGVGRIDEQFF. CDR3 coding DNA: TGTGCCAGCACCCGAGGGGTGGGGAGGATCGATGAGCAGTTCTTC.

The CDR3 reads CASSPTGTNQPQHF. In DNA, the CDR3 is TGTGCCAGCTCACCGACAGGGACCAATCAGCCCCAGCATTTT. The rearrangement joins TRBV18 to TRBJ1-5, with TRBD1 matching 7 bases. V lost 3 bases and J lost 3; bases outside the gene matches: 2. Germline loops: CDR1 KGHSH, CDR2 LQKENI. The CDR3 runs 14 residues.

CDR3: CASSEAGIAGEQFF. In DNA form, the CDR3 reads TGTGCCAGCAGTGAAGCCGGAATAGCGGGTGAGCAGTTCTTC. The chain uses TRBV6-1 and TRBJ2-1; 7 nucleotides agree with TRBD2. The CDR3 runs 14 residues. Germline CDR1 and CDR2: MNHNS and SASEGT. V lost 0 bases and J lost 9; bases outside the gene matches: 5.

The chain uses TRBV5-1 and TRBJ2-1; 7 nucleotides align to TRBD2. This CDR3 region has 16 residues. Germline trimming cut 0 bases from V and 0 bases from J; bases unmatched to any gene: 3. Looked up from germline, CDR1 is SGHRS and CDR2 is YFSETQ. The CDR3, as DNA: TGCGCCAGCAGCTTGGGAGGCGGGAGCTCCTACAATGAGCAGTTCTTC. Its translation: CASSLGGGSSYNEQFF. The variable domain in full, completed from reference TRBV5-1 and TRBJ2-1, reads KAGVTQTPRYLIKTRGQQVTLSCSPISGHRSVSWYQQTPGQGLQFLFEYFSETQRNKGNFPGRFSGRQFSNSRSEMNVSTLELGDSALYLCASSLGGGSSYNEQFFGPGTRLTVL.

This chain connects TRBV7-2 to TRBJ1-2; D remains ambiguous. Per the germline V gene, CDR1 is SGHTA and CDR2 is FQGNSA. V was pared by 5 bases and J by 0 bases, with 10 bases between. The CDR3 has 14 residues. The chain's CDR3 is CASSPGGTNYGYTF. CDR3 nucleotide sequence: TGTGCCAGCAGCCCCGGAGGGACTAACTATGGCTACACCTTC.

This chain connects TRBV5-1 to TRBJ2-2, with TRBD2 identical over 10 bases. Per the germline V gene, CDR1 is SGHRS and CDR2 is YFSETQ. CDR3 length: 15 amino acids. J was trimmed by 5 bases and V by 2 bases; bases with no gene match: 3. The CDR3 DNA follows: TGCGCCAGCAGCTTTGGACTAGCGGAGACCGGGGAGCTGTTTTTT. Translated: CASSFGLAETGELFF. Looking up the rest from reference TRBV5-1 and TRBJ2-2 gives the full variable domain: KAGVTQTPRYLIKTRGQQVTLSCSPISGHRSVSWYQQTPGQGLQFLFEYFSETQRNKGNFPGRFSGRQFSNSRSEMNVSTLELGDSALYLCASSFGLAETGELFFGEGSRLTVL.

The chain employs TRBV28 and TRBJ2-1; TRBD2 might be the D (6 bases). Deletions cut 7 bases from V and 6 bases from J, with 22 bases between. Germline V gene sequence: CDR1 MDHEN, CDR2 SYDVKM. The CDR3 length is 16 residues. CDR3 in amino acids: CASTLGGGAYVNEQFF. For the CDR3, the DNA is TGTGCCAGCACCTTGGGGGGAGGCGCTTACGTCAATGAGCAGTTCTTC.